This paragraph reports one T cell receptor (beta chain). No antigen is known for it. The record has no base qualities; no much larger clone is one base away. The label giving this sample's treatment or condition can be read as: some 20 received Ad26.COV2.S at low or high dose, single or two shots; about 5 received placebo; per-sample allocation not given. Repertoires of vaccine and placebo recipients were sequenced from samples collected on day 63 after the first injection. In Cohort 1b, 25 adults aged 18-55 years were enrolled at a single site in Boston, USA, between 29 July and 7 August 2020. Ad26.COV2.S consisted of a replication-incompetent adenovirus type 26 vector by which a prefusion-stabilized SARS-CoV-2 spike protein from the original Wuhan strain was expressed. Spanning cysteine to phenylalanine, the CDR3 consists of 13 amino acids. CDR3 DNA is the only sequence kept; it has 39 bases, read in frame from the first base. V is pared back by 5 bases and J by 1 base, with 9 bases lying between the germline termini. The CDR1 and CDR2 encoded by the germline V gene (reference sequence) are SEHNR and FQNEAQ.

The entry originates in a study of Ad26.COV2.S vaccination and SARS-CoV-2 variants (dated by TCRdb to about 2021). Study-wide context: Donors in the vaccine arm were drawn from COV1001, a phase I-IIa trial of Ad26.COV2.S in healthy adults that was multicentre, randomized, double-blind and placebo-controlled. Dosing of Ad26.COV2.S was intramuscular, at either 5x10^10 or 1x10^11 viral particles, delivered as one shot or as two shots spaced 56 days apart. TCRbeta repertoire sequencing was used to assess the specificity and breadth of SARS-CoV-2-reactive T cell receptors after Ad26.COV2.S vaccination. The TCR-sequenced set comprised approximately 30 samples: about 19 Ad26.COV2.S vaccine recipients, 5 placebo recipients and 8 SARS-CoV-2 convalescent individuals. Participants in the trial were split at random into five groups of five each, receiving low-dose or high-dose Ad26.COV2.S once or twice, or else placebo on both occasions. Investigators remained blinded to trial group allocation during experiments and outcome assessment. On the study overall, not on this receptor specifically: The authors noted that total T cell responses may have been underestimated by the TCR breadth and depth analyses. After vaccination, substantial breadth of spike-specific CD8+ and CD4+ T cell responses was reported. Comparable non-spike TCR breadth was observed between vaccine and placebo recipients, consistent with only spike being contained in the vaccine. Compared with placebo recipients, Ad26.COV2.S recipients showed higher spike-specific TCR breadth (P = 0.0014). The study was not powered to compare responses between vaccine doses or regimens.

The immunoSEQ Assay was the method used to sequence TCRbeta CDR3 regions. After extraction, genomic DNA underwent amplification by bias-controlled multiplex PCR, followed by high-throughput sequencing. The authors processed their data as follows. Collapsing and filtering of sequences were performed to quantify the absolute abundance of each unique TCRbeta CDR3 region. T cell fraction was estimated by normalization of TCRbeta template counts to usable DNA, with usable DNA being measured through amplification of reference genes present in all nucleated cells. Repertoire TCRs were annotated as SARS-CoV-2-specific when V gene, CDR3 amino acid sequence and J gene were exactly matched to a known reactive TCR set. The reference SARS-CoV-2 TCR set was derived from MIRA and filtered for enrichment in COVID-19-positive ImmuneCODE repertoires, a step that removed public or cross-reactive TCRs. Drawing on the MIRA antigens, annotated TCRs were analysed further at the level of specific ORF or position within ORF. Breadth was defined as annotated unique rearrangements over total unique productive rearrangements; depth was the summed frequency of those rearrangements. TCR breadth was compared between groups using two-sided Wilcoxon rank-sum tests. TCRdb stores this immuneACCESS table with in-frame sequences only. Part of the clones is absent; in the studies checked, under half of the shortfall reflects unresolved V genes, and no reason is known for the rest. From that table come the V and J calls and clone size; the DNA was used to work out D and trimming. The sample yields roughly 350,000 clones; 65% to 90% were counted once. The top ten clones comprise over 8.5% of the sample.

The rearrangement combines TRBV7-9 with TRBJ2-7, with the D gene not confidently named. This receptor was taken from a person between 18 and 65 years old who received the Ad26.COV2.S COVID-19 vaccine or a placebo. Sequencing was performed on peripheral blood, taken in a trial of Ad26.COV2.S vaccine versus placebo. The nucleotides are TGTGCCAGCAGCCGCCTCGGGTCCTACGAGCAGTACTTC. It is translated as CASSRLGSYEQYF.